This T cell receptor beta chain was observed in a study of beta chain bispecific antibodies for T cell cancers (dated by TCRdb to the early 2020s). With regard to the full study: Healthy donor T cells were cocultured with T cell leukemia lines and bispecific antibodies, and TRBV sequencing of the surviving cells was then used to measure how much each TRBV family was depleted. On the cell surface, TRBV12 (TRBV12-3) was expressed by Jurkat cells, whereas TRBV5-5 was expressed by HPB-ALL cells.

The research as a whole found: Relative to anti-CD19, TRBV5-5 signal was reduced by about 98% and signal from the closely related TRBV5-6 was reduced by 91.6% after anti-TRBV5-5 exposure. Cross-reactivity of the anti-TRBV5-5 antibody with TRBV5-6 was attributed to high sequence similarity between the two genes. Relative to anti-CD19, anti-TRBV12 exposure cut the share of total TRBV signal from TRBV12-3 by around 99%, while TRBV12-4 dropped by around 35%, which was not significant. Every sequenced sample contained a mix of leukemia cell line cells and normal T cells, and most targeted TRBV signal came from the leukemia cells rather than from the normal T cells.

In the paper's terms, the treatment or condition label means: alpha-CD19 control bispecific (anti-CD19 x anti-CD3). For three to four days, T cells were expanded from blood mononuclear cells using either the anti-CD3 antibody OKT3 or CD3/CD28 Dynabeads. Anti-CD19 bispecific antibody cocultures served as comparators for TRBV sequencing; in separate killing assays, anti-CD19 had no effect on Jurkat or HPB-ALL cells. The expanded T cells were grown in RPMI 1640 containing approximately 10% fetal bovine serum, recombinant human IL-2 (about 100 IU/ml) and IL-7 (around 4.6 ng/ml). Each coculture mixed around 50,000 target cells and around 50,000 normal T cells with bispecific antibody in 75 to 100 ul and was incubated at 37 degrees C for 15 to 20 hours. Every bispecific antibody was made of two single-chain variable fragments expressed in a single-chain diabody format with a His tag. Healthy human donors supplied the effector T cells, with peripheral blood mononuclear cells isolated from leukapheresis samples using Ficoll density gradient centrifugation.

Here V drops 3 bases and J drops 4 bases, and the junction holds 3 bases not matched to any gene. From the cysteine through the phenylalanine, the CDR3 covers 14 amino acids. The kept DNA is CDR3 alone, 42 bases in frame from the first base. CDR1 and CDR2, per the germline V gene, are MNHEY and SVGAGI. Unique molecular identifier barcodes were built into the libraries and used for clonotype quantification. Qiagen AllPrep DNA/RNA Micro kits were used to isolate total RNA, and an Agilent TapeStation was used to check RNA quality. TCR beta libraries were constructed by 5' RACE, in which cDNA synthesis was followed by two PCR steps with TCR beta constant-region gene-specific primers. TCR beta libraries were sequenced on an Illumina MiSeq platform. Turning to the authors' computational methods: MIGEC, MiXCR and VDJtools were used to process the reads. Clonotype frequency was computed as the clonotype's share of unique molecular identifiers among all unique molecular identifiers in the sample. Nonfunctional TRBV genes listed as pseudogenes or open reading frames in IMGT, such as TRBV1, TRBV12-1 and TRBV21, were excluded. The public reads were quality trimmed at Q25 with fastp and then assembled into clones with MiXCR by TCRdb, keeping productive beta chains. Every distinct CDR3 protein forms one entry, paired with its most common genes and DNA. TCRdb assigned the V and J calls; the authors' analysis was not used. This sample comprises some 9,000 distinct CDR3 sequences, less than 2.5% of them detected only once. Together, the top ten hold 65% to 70% of the sample.

There are many counts of this clonotype. Its antigen specificity is not known. The input lacks base qualities; no much larger clone sits a single base away. The chain employs TRBV6-5 and TRBJ2-5; a stretch of 9 junction bases matches TRBD1. This TCR was recovered from a human donor in good health. Some clones in this sample may be carry-over from other donors' samples. The sequencing used T cells from a healthy donor cultured with Jurkat leukemia cells, collected from a culture containing an anti-CD19 bispecific antibody. The CDR3 loop reads CASSYGTGLETQYF. The DNA is as follows: TGTGCCAGCAGTTATGGGACAGGGCTAGAGACCCAGTACTTC.